This T cell receptor (beta chain) came from a study of blood T cell repertoires in COVID-19. Study overall: PBMCs, B-cell-depleted T cells, or T cells were the source of the cDNA or gDNA that made up the material.

Assay: immunoSEQ multiplex PCR; the TCRdb copy retains only in-frame clones and omits some. Of fewer than 70,000 clones detected, 80% to 95% appear once; the ten largest clones hold around 4.3%. The CDR3 is made up of 12 amino acids. V was pared by 3 bases and J by 7 bases, with 11 bases between. Germline V lookup: CDR1 SGDLS, CDR2 YYNGEE. This clone was observed once. The sequence was obtained from a man aged 45-60 years with active COVID-19. The V gene is TRBV9, the J gene TRBJ2-7, with D possibly TRBD2 on 6 matching bases. The sequencing input was peripheral blood. The CDR3 nucleotides read TGTGCCAGCAGCGGCCCCGGGGGAGAGCAGTACTTC. Amino acids: CASSGPGGEQYF.